This TCR beta chain was obtained from a study of T-cell memory formation after mild COVID-19. Study in general: TCR clusters were mostly confined to one donor each. General study findings and limits: Among contracting clones, CD4+ were mainly CM/EM and CD8+ enriched in EMRA. The pre-infection memory compartment contained some responding clones, suggesting cross-reactive memory joined. Contracting clones from day 15 to 85 showed balanced CD4/CD8; later expanders favored CD4+.

Germline V gene lookup returns CDR1 SGHTA and CDR2 FQGNSA. CDR3 length: 15 residues. The trim removed 5 bases at V and 2 bases at J, leaving 8 bases unmatched. TCRdb fed the 5' RACE reads into MiXCR, producing one record per CDR3 protein. Counted here are approximately 250,000 distinct CDR3 sequences, less than 20% occurring once; the ten biggest clones make up less than 2.5%. Only a few counts were recorded for this clonotype. Its specificity is not known. The chain couples TRBV7-2 to TRBJ1-2, with TRBD1 matching 7 bases. The clonotype was recovered from an adult woman who had mild COVID-19 (a few samples of this study predate the infection). Cell type and time point are not known. Material for sequencing was PBMCs or a T cell subset sorted from them (not recorded which). The CDR3 is CASSVTGVGNYGYTF. In nucleotides, the CDR3 is TGTGCCAGCAGCGTCACAGGGGTGGGAAACTATGGCTACACCTTC.